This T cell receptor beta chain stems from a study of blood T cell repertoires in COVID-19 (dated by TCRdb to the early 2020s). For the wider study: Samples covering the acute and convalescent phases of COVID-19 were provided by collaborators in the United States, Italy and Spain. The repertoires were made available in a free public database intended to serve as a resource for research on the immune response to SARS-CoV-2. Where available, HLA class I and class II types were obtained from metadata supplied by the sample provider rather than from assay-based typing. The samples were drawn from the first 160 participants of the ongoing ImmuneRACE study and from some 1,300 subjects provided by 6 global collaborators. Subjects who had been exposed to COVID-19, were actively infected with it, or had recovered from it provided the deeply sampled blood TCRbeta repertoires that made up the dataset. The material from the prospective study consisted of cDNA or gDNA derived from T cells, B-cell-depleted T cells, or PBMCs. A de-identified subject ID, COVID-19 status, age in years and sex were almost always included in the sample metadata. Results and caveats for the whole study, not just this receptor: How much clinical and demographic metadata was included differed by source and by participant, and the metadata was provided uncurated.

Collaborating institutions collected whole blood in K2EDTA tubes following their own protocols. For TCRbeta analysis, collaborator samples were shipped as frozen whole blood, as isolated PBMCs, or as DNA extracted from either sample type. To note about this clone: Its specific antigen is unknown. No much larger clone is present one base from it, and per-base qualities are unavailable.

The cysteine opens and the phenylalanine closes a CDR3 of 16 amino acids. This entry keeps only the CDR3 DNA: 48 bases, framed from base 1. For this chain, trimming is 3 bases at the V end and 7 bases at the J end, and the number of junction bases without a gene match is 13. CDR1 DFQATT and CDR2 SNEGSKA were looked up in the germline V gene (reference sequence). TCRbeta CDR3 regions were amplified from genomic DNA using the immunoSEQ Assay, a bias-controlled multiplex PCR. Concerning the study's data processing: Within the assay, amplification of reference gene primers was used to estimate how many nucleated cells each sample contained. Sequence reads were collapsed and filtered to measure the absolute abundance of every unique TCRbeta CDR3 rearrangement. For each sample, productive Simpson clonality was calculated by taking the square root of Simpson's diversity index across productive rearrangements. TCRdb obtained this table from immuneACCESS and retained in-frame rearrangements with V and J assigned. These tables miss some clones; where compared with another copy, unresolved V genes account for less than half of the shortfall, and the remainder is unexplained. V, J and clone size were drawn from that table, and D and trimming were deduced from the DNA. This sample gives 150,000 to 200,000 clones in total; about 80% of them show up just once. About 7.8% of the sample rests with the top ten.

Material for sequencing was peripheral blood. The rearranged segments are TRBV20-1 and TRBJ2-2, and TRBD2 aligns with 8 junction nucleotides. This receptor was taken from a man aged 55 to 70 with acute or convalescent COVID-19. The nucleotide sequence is TGCAGTGCTAGTACAGCGGGGGCTGGGCCCGACGGGGAGCTGTTTTTT. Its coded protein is CSASTAGAGPDGELFF.